The 17 T cell receptor beta chains below come from one sample, sequenced in a study of blood T cells in healthy people across ages. Primers used in a second PCR of roughly 6 to 11 cycles were a sample-barcoded 5' primer and a J-beta primer mix. TCRdb re-derived calls from the 5' RACE reads in MiXCR, one entry per CDR3 protein. The data contain approximately 2,000,000 distinct CDR3 sequences, approximately 40% of them singletons. The sequencing sample was made of blood. The source is a human donor in good health.

The V gene is TRBV12-3 or TRBV12-4, the J gene TRBJ2-7, with 7 bases aligning to TRBD1. The length of the CDR3 is 17 residues. The V and J ends lost 2 bases and 1 base, in that order; junction bases with no gene match: 11. The CDR3 is CASSLYRRTGLSYEQYF. In DNA, the CDR3 is TGTGCCAGCAGTTTATATAGAAGGACAGGACTTTCCTACGAGCAGTACTTC.

As DNA, the CDR3 is TGCAGTGCTAGGGCTCGGGCCCAGGAGACCCAGTACTTC. It encodes CSARARAQETQYF. The chain joins TRBV20-1 to TRBJ2-5; D unclear. Looked up from germline, CDR1 is DFQATT and CDR2 is SNEGSKA (reference sequence). This CDR3 comprises 13 residues. The germline V and J ends were trimmed by 3 bases and 5 bases, with 13 bases remaining between them.

The rearrangement links TRBV6-1 to TRBJ2-3; 10 bases line up with TRBD1. J lost 3 bases, V lost 4 bases, and 13 bases had no gene match. In germline, CDR1 is MNHNS, CDR2 SASEGT. The CDR3 contains 18 residues. The CDR3 loop is CASSAYTDRGRRTDTQYF. As DNA, the CDR3 is TGTGCCAGCAGTGCCTACACAGACAGGGGGCGGAGGACAGATACGCAGTATTTT.

This clonotype was counted once. The chain employs TRBV6-1 and TRBJ2-7; 7 bases line up with TRBD2. The CDR3 spans 18 residues. Trimming cost V 8 bases and J 0 bases; bases outside gene matches: 19. CDR1 and CDR2 from the germline V gene are MNHNS and SASEGT. In DNA, the CDR3 is TGTGCCAGCGGCCGGGAGGCCAGGAAGGCCCCAAGCTCCTACGAGCAGTACTTC. It codes for CASGREARKAPSSYEQYF.

J is TRBJ2-7 and V is TRBV2, with 8 nucleotides matching TRBD1. The CDR3 spans 15 residues. Germline V gene lookup returns CDR1 SNHLY and CDR2 FYNNEI. V was pared by 4 bases and J by 5 bases, with 10 bases of the junction left unmatched. DNA of the CDR3: TGTGCCAGCAGTGGTGGACAGGGACTCTTCCACGAGCAGTACTTC. Protein product: CASSGGQGLFHEQYF.

The chain combines TRBV7-2 with TRBJ2-7, with 9 bases fitting TRBD2. This CDR3 has 14 residues. Per germline, CDR1 SGHTA and CDR2 FQGNSA. J lost 5 bases, V lost 5 bases, and 7 bases had no gene match. CDR3 DNA sequence: TGTGCCAGCAGCCCCCGCAGGACTAGCGACGAGCAGTACTTC. Protein sequence: CASSPRRTSDEQYF.

V usage is TRBV24-1 and J usage is TRBJ1-1; possibly TRBD1 for D (5 bases). Germline values: CDR1 KGHDR, CDR2 SFDVKD. This CDR3 region has 14 residues. Trimming shortened V by 8 bases and J by 7 bases, and 19 bases separated the two germline ends. CDR3 sequence (DNA): TGTGCCACCAAGTCCAACCGGGGGACCGATGAAGCTTTCTTT. It encodes CATKSNRGTDEAFF.

This clonotype was counted only a few times. The gene calls are TRBV29-1 and TRBJ2-7; the match to TRBD1 covers 8 bases. The CDR3 sequence is 12 residues long. The trim removed 6 bases at V and 0 bases at J, leaving 1 base unmatched. Germline-derived CDR1 and CDR2 are SQVTM and ANQGSEA. CDR3 protein: CSVTGDSYEQYF. CDR3 nucleotide sequence: TGCAGCGTGACAGGGGACTCCTACGAGCAGTACTTC.

CDR3 region: CASSLGTGTGQETQYF. DNA for the CDR3: TGCGCCAGCAGCTTGGGAACTGGGACGGGTCAAGAGACCCAGTACTTC. J is TRBJ2-5 and V is TRBV5-1; D could derive from TRBD1 or TRBD2 (5 bases each). The CDR3 is made up of 16 amino acids. The germline V gene encodes CDR1 SGHRS and CDR2 YFSETQ. V gave up 0 bases and J gave up 2 bases, with 14 bases separating them.

The rearrangement joins TRBV6-6 to TRBJ2-1; no clear D gene. The CDR3 is 12 amino acids. Trimming stripped 6 bases from V and 7 bases from J, with 10 bases between. Per the germline V gene, CDR1 is MNHNY and CDR2 is SVGAGI (reference sequence). This chain's CDR3 is CASRSLLNEQFF. The CDR3 nucleotides read TGTGCCAGCAGATCCCTCCTGAATGAGCAGTTCTTC.

This clonotype was picked up a small number of times. Since no conserved phenylalanine or tryptophan closes the CDR3, a read error is the likely cause. The chain uses TRBV4-1 and TRBJ2-6; 8 nucleotides agree with TRBD2. This CDR3 region has 16 residues. V lost 4 bases to trimming and J lost 2 bases; unmatched junction nucleotides: 4. Germline V lookup: CDR1 MGHRA, CDR2 YSYEKL. CDR3 residues: CASSPRGGTGANVLTC. The CDR3 DNA sequence: TGCGCCAGCAGCCCCCGGGGGGGAACTGGGGCCAACGTCCTGACTTGC.

This clonotype was found many times. The rearrangement links TRBV4-3 to TRBJ2-3, with TRBD1 identical over 12 bases. Germline V gives CDR1 LGHNA, CDR2 YSLEER. This CDR3 has 16 residues. V trimming: 3 bases; J trimming: 6 bases; junction bases outside the gene matches: 7. CDR3 protein: CASSQIRDRGRDTQYF. CDR3 sequence (DNA): TGCGCCAGCAGCCAGATCCGGGACAGGGGGCGGGATACGCAGTATTTT.

There are many counts of this clonotype. This sequence joins TRBV4-3 and TRBJ2-5; 7 nucleotides match TRBD1. With 5 bases clipped from V and 2 bases from J, the junction kept 5 bases outside the gene matches. This CDR3 has 14 residues. Germline CDR1 reads LGHNA; CDR2 reads YSLEER. The CDR3 here is CASSKGQLQETQYF. CDR3 DNA: TGCGCCAGCAGCAAGGGACAGCTACAAGAGACCCAGTACTTC.

The rearrangement uses TRBV20-1 and TRBJ2-1; TRBD1 is a possible D gene (6 bases). V was cut by 4 bases and J by 4 bases, with 14 bases left in between. Germline V CDR1 and CDR2: DFQATT, SNEGSKA (reference sequence). The length of the CDR3 is 14 residues. The CDR3 sequence is CSAKSDRRYNEQFF. In DNA, the CDR3 is TGCAGTGCTAAATCAGACAGGCGGTACAATGAGCAGTTCTTC.

This clonotype was recorded a few times. The rearrangement joins TRBV4-2 to TRBJ2-3; D gene uncertain. The CDR3 is 13 amino acids. Trimming stripped 1 base from V and 5 bases from J, with 7 bases between. Germline CDR1 reads LGHNA; CDR2 reads YNFKEQ. The CDR3 loop is CASSQARLDTQYF. DNA of the CDR3: TGTGCCAGCAGCCAAGCACGACTAGATACGCAGTATTTT.

The rearrangement uses TRBV9 and TRBJ1-1; D possibly corresponds to TRBD1 (5 bases). CDR3 size: 14 residues. Germline V gives CDR1 SGDLS, CDR2 YYNGEE. The V and J ends lost 0 bases and 3 bases respectively, with 9 bases between them. In nucleotides, the CDR3 is TGTGCCAGCAGCGTAGCTCAGGGCGACACTGAAGCTTTCTTT. It encodes CASSVAQGDTEAFF.

V and J are TRBV6-5 and TRBJ1-2; 7 bases line up with TRBD1. This CDR3 is built from 14 residues. The germline CDR1 and CDR2 sequences are MNHEY and SVGAGI. The trim removed 5 bases at V and 6 bases at J, leaving 9 bases unmatched. In DNA form, the CDR3 reads TGTGCCAGCAGTAGAGAGGGGGCACACAATGGCTACACCTTC. Its translation: CASSREGAHNGYTF.